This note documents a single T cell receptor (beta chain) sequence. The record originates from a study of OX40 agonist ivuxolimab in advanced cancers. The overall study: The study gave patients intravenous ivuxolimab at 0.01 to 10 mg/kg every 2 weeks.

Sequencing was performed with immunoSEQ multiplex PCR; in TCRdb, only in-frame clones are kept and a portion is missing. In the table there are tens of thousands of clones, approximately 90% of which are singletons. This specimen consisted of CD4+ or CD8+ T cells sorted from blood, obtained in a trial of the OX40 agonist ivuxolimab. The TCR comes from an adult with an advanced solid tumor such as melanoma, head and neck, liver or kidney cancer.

As DNA, the CDR3 is TGCGCCAGCAGCCCCGCGGGGGGGAATTACAATGAGCAGTTCTTC. As protein: CASSPAGGNYNEQFF. This chain connects TRBV5-1 to TRBJ2-1, with 9 bases matching TRBD2. The V and J ends lost 4 bases and 4 bases, in that order; junction bases with no gene match: 6. The germline V gene encodes CDR1 SGHRS and CDR2 YFSETQ. This CDR3 spans 15 amino acids.